One and the same sample provided the 16 T cell receptor beta chains below, sequenced in a study of cytomegalovirus exposure and HLA in healthy donors. Use of 60 Vbeta and 13 Jbeta primers characterized the PCR. Libraries were prepared by immunoSEQ multiplex PCR; TCRdb keeps only in-frame clonotypes and omits some of them. The data contain more than 110,000 clones, around 83% of them singletons. Sequences were obtained from PBMCs. These receptors all stem from a male donor in good health and CMV-seropositive.

The CDR3 loop reads CARECLPTNEKLFF. The CDR3 bases are TGTGCCAGGGAGTGCCTCCCAACTAATGAAAAACTGTTTTTT. The rearrangement joins TRBV6-4 to TRBJ1-4, with D hard to call. Germline loops: CDR1 MRHNA, CDR2 SNTAGT. The CDR3 loop spans 14 amino acids. The V gene lost 9 bases and the J gene lost 0 bases, with 11 bases spanning the gap.

On this clone itself: The junction shows a germline mismatch at one end, possibly a read error. This chain joins TRBV7-7 and TRBJ1-1; D call uncertain. Looked up from germline, CDR1 is SSHAT and CDR2 is FNYEAQ (reference sequence). This CDR3 contains 13 residues. In nucleotides, the CDR3 is TGTGCTAGCAGCTTAAATACAGACACTGAAGCTTTCTTT. Amino acids: CASSLNTDTEAFF.

The CDR3 coding sequence is TGTGCCAGCAGCTTGGCCCCCCACAGGGGGTACTACAATGAGCAGTTCTTC. Translated, it gives CASSLAPHRGYYNEQFF. The V call is TRBV5-8, the J call TRBJ2-1, with TRBD1 identical over 8 bases. Unmatched junction bases numbered 8, after V lost 0 bases and J lost 3 bases. This CDR3 region has 17 residues. Per germline, CDR1 SGHTS and CDR2 YDEGEE.

The CDR3 sequence is CASSLGHGVEYF. The CDR3 DNA sequence: TGTGCCAGCAGTTTGGGACACGGAGTCGAGTACTTC. The chain has TRBV28 and TRBJ2-7, with a weak D call TRBD1 (6 bases). Trimming took off 3 bases at V and 11 bases at J, with 14 bases between the two ends. The CDR3 totals 12 residues. Germline V gene data show CDR1 as MDHEN and CDR2 as SYDVKM.

A single count supports this clone. This chain links TRBV7-9 with TRBJ1-5; TRBD1 agrees at 11 bases. The CDR3 runs 18 residues. Unmatched junction bases numbered 13, after V lost 4 bases and J lost 5 bases. Looked up from germline, CDR1 is SEHNR and CDR2 is FQNEAQ (reference sequence). This chain's CDR3 is CASSSSYGTGGWDQPQHF. The CDR3 nucleotides read TGTGCCAGCAGCTCTAGTTATGGGACAGGGGGTTGGGATCAGCCCCAGCATTTT.

CDR3 DNA: TGTGCCAGCAGAAGGGACTCGAACTATGGCTACACCTTC. The encoded protein is CASRRDSNYGYTF. The rearrangement uses TRBV11-2 and TRBJ1-2; maybe TRBD1 (5 bases). Trimming stripped 6 bases from V and 2 bases from J, with 10 bases between. Germline lookup yields CDR1 SGHAT and CDR2 FQNNGV. The CDR3 has 13 residues. Variable domain in full (rest from reference TRBV11-2 and TRBJ1-2): EAGVAQSPRYKIIEKRQSVAFWCNPISGHATLYWYQQILGQGPKLLIQFQNNGVVDDSQLPKDRFSAERLKGVDSTLKIQPAKLEDSAVYLCASRRDSNYGYTFGSGTRLTVV.

CDR3 loop: CASSSGGLYSGNTIYF. For the CDR3, the DNA is TGTGCCAGCAGTTCGGGGGGACTTTACTCTGGAAACACCATATATTTT. The chain is built from TRBV6-5 and TRBJ1-3; a possible D gene is TRBD1 (5 bases). Germline CDR1 and CDR2: MNHEY and SVGAGI. The CDR3 loop spans 16 amino acids. The germline V and J ends were trimmed by 4 bases and 0 bases, with 13 bases remaining between them.

This chain uses TRBV7-9 with TRBJ2-2; 7 nucleotides line up with TRBD1. The germline gives CDR1 SEHNR, CDR2 FQNEAQ (reference sequence). This CDR3 is built from 17 residues. After removal of 4 bases from V and 3 bases from J, the junction contained 11 bases not matched to a gene. The CDR3 DNA reads TGTGCCAGCAGCTCCTCTGACAGGGTATTGCACACCGGGGAGCTGTTTTTT. This gives the protein CASSSSDRVLHTGELFF.

The rearrangement uses TRBV7-3 and TRBJ2-3, with 13 bases aligning to TRBD2. Looked up from germline, CDR1 is SGHTA and CDR2 is FQGTGA. The V gene end was trimmed by 6 bases and the J gene end by 1 base; junction bases not matched to a gene: 4. CDR3 length equals 16 residues. CDR3 loop: CASSSGTSGGTDTQYF. CDR3 DNA: TGTGCCAGCAGTTCCGGGACTAGCGGGGGCACAGATACGCAGTATTTT.

The rearrangement links TRBV28 to TRBJ1-5; TRBD1 agrees at 12 bases. The CDR3 has 20 residues. V gave up 5 bases and J gave up 2 bases; unmatched junction bases: 16. The germline CDR1 and CDR2 sequences are MDHEN and SYDVKM. The CDR3 DNA reads TGTGCCAGCAGTCCAACCCCCGGGGACAGGGGGCCGAGGGGCAATCAGCCCCAGCATTTT. Amino acid sequence: CASSPTPGDRGPRGNQPQHF.

The chain couples TRBV6-4 to TRBJ2-3; 7 nucleotides agree with TRBD1. Trimming cost V 3 bases and J 5 bases; bases outside gene matches: 2. This CDR3 has 13 residues. CDR1 is MRHNA and CDR2 is SNTAGT in the germline V gene. The CDR3 coding sequence is TGTGCCAGCAGTGAAACAGGGGAAGATACGCAGTATTTT. Amino acid sequence: CASSETGEDTQYF.

The genes are TRBV4-1 and TRBJ2-3, with D tentatively TRBD2 (6 bases). CDR1 MGHRA and CDR2 YSYEKL come from the germline V gene. Trimming removed 1 base at V and 2 bases at J, with 13 bases between. The CDR3 has 16 amino acids. The CDR3: CASSQVLAHYTDTQYF. Written as DNA, the CDR3 is TGCGCCAGCAGCCAAGTTCTAGCGCACTACACAGATACGCAGTATTTT.

This chain connects TRBV13 to TRBJ2-5; tentative D call: TRBD2 (6 bases). The J call may not be correct, given that the DNA end is closer to TRBJ2-7. CDR3 length: 14 amino acids. CDR1 and CDR2 (germline): PRHDT, FYEKMQ (reference sequence). The DNA for the CDR3 is TGTGCCAGCAGCTCCGGACTATCCTCCTACGAGCAGTACTTC. This encodes CASSSGLSSYEQYF.

The chain carries TRBV27 and TRBJ2-1; TRBD2 matches at 13 bases. Germline V gene data show CDR1 as MNHEY and CDR2 as SMNVEV (reference sequence). Trimming cost V 2 bases and J 5 bases; bases outside gene matches: 0. The CDR3 is 15 residues long. The CDR3 spells CASSLGLAGDNEQFF. CDR3 DNA: TGTGCCAGCAGTTTAGGACTAGCGGGGGACAATGAGCAGTTCTTC.

This chain connects TRBV19 to TRBJ1-3; D is ambiguous. Per germline, CDR1 LNHDA and CDR2 SQIVND (reference sequence). The CDR3 covers 14 residues. V gave up 6 bases and J gave up 0 bases, with 9 bases separating them. CDR3 sequence: CASRMESSGNTIYF. The CDR3 region has the DNA TGTGCCAGTAGGATGGAGAGCTCTGGAAACACCATATATTTT.

This clone has only a few counts. The V call is TRBV6-4, the J call TRBJ2-1; no clear D. This CDR3 region has 13 residues. Trimming shortened V by 0 bases and J by 9 bases, and 9 bases separated the two germline ends. CDR1 is MRHNA and CDR2 is SNTAGT in the germline V gene. In DNA, the CDR3 is TGTGCCAGCAGTGACTCTCAAGCAGGTGAGCAGTTCTTC. Translating it yields CASSDSQAGEQFF.